This TCR beta chain was captured by sequencing in a study of blood T cell repertoires in COVID-19. In the study overall: COVID-19 samples collected from the United States, Italy and Spain covered acute and convalescent phases. T cells, B-cell-depleted T cells, or PBMCs supplied cDNA or gDNA.

V was clipped by 3 bases and J by 9 bases, with 14 bases between them. This CDR3 spans 13 amino acids. In the study's own analysis: Reference gene primer amplification yielded estimated nucleated cell counts. The repertoire was sequenced with immunoSEQ multiplex PCR; TCRdb's copy has only in-frame clones and lacks some. That table is the source of V, J and clone size, and D and trimming were worked out from the DNA. The profile shows approximately 54,000 clones, 90% of them singletons. This chain links TRBV12-3 or TRBV12-4 with TRBJ1-2, with a possible D match to TRBD1 (6 bases). The sample taken for sequencing was peripheral blood. The source is a man aged 45-65 years with acute or convalescent COVID-19. CDR3 region: CASSFGGGPRYTF. The DNA of the CDR3 is TGTGCCAGCAGTTTCGGGGGGGGGCCCCGCTACACCTTC.